A single TCR beta chain is shown here with its context. This clone was counted once. Its antigen has not been determined. No much larger clone is present one base from it, and per-base qualities are unavailable. CDR1 and CDR2 are read off the germline V gene as MNHEY and SVGEGT. V loses 5 bases of germline sequence and J loses 4 bases, and the interval between the two ends is 8 bases. From its cysteine to its phenylalanine, the CDR3 spans 12 amino acids. Of all the DNA, just the CDR3 is kept, 36 bases in frame from base 1. TCRbeta CDR3 regions were amplified from genomic DNA using the immunoSEQ Assay, a bias-controlled multiplex PCR. In the authors' own workflow: Within the assay, amplification of reference gene primers was used to estimate how many nucleated cells each sample contained. To quantify the absolute abundance of each unique TCRbeta CDR3 rearrangement, sequence reads were collapsed and filtered. Productive Simpson clonality was computed per sample as the square root of Simpson's diversity index over productive rearrangements. This is the immuneACCESS table as TCRdb keeps it, with only in-frame sequences that have V and J called. A part of the clones is gone; compared with another copy, unresolved V genes explain less than half, and the rest is unexplained. The V and J calls and clone size come from that table; D and trimming were worked out from the DNA. Counted in this sample were about 98,000 clones; approximately 78% of them appeared once. The biggest ten clones account for approximately 9.8% of the sample.

This record belongs to a study of blood T cell repertoires in COVID-19 (dated by TCRdb to between 2020 and 2021). Broadly, across the study: Samples from collaborators originated in the United States, Italy and Spain and spanned both the acute and convalescent phases of COVID-19. The samples were drawn from two sources: the first 160 participants of the ongoing ImmuneRACE study, and approximately 1,300 subjects contributed by 6 global collaborators. Where HLA class I and class II types were available, the types were taken from metadata supplied by the sample provider, not from assay-based typing. The repertoires were made available in a free public database intended to serve as a resource for research on the immune response to SARS-CoV-2. A de-identified subject ID, COVID-19 status, age in years and sex were almost always included in the sample metadata. The material from the prospective study consisted of cDNA or gDNA derived from T cells, B-cell-depleted T cells, or PBMCs. Deeply sampled blood TCRbeta repertoires from subjects exposed to, actively infected with, or recovered from COVID-19 were included in the dataset. General findings and caveats noted by the study authors: How much clinical and demographic metadata was included differed by source and by participant, and the metadata was provided uncurated.

Whole blood was collected in K2EDTA tubes by collaborating institutions according to the institutions' own protocols. Collaborator samples were shipped for TCRbeta analysis as frozen whole blood, isolated PBMCs, or DNA extracted from either sample type. Sequencing input: peripheral blood. This receptor was taken from a man aged 60 to 69 with active or convalescent COVID-19. The rearrangement joined TRBV6-2 or TRBV6-3 to TRBJ1-2; no D segment can be confidently identified. CDR3 sequence: CASSNGIYGYTF. The DNA reads TGTGCCAGCAGTAACGGGATCTATGGCTACACCTTC.